A single sample is the source of the 22 T cell receptor beta chains below, sequenced in a study of cytomegalovirus exposure and HLA in healthy donors. The assay was immunoSEQ multiplex PCR, and TCRdb's table has in-frame clones only and misses some. Among about 140,000 clones listed, approximately 82% were seen once. The source material was PBMCs. The receptors here all came from a man aged 25-40 years in good health and CMV-seropositive.

The V and J genes are TRBV12-5 and TRBJ1-3; D is unresolved. From germline, CDR1 is LGHNT and CDR2 FRNRAP. CDR3 length: 15 amino acids. V was cut by 4 bases and J by 0 bases, with 10 bases left in between. The CDR3 is CASGSLRFSGNTIYF. CDR3 coding DNA: TGTGCTAGTGGTTCCCTCCGGTTCTCTGGAAACACCATATATTTT.

The genes are TRBV14 and TRBJ1-2; the D is unclear. From germline, CDR1 is SGHDN and CDR2 FVKESK. Between the trimmed V and J ends, which lost 0 bases and 5 bases, there was a span of 7 bases. The CDR3 spans 13 residues. CDR3 bases: TGTGCCAGCAGCCAAGAGAGGTTTTATGGCTACACCTTC. Amino acid sequence: CASSQERFYGYTF.

This clone was observed a few times. J is TRBJ2-5 and V is TRBV10-3, with 11 bases matching TRBD1. The CDR3 length is 14 residues. Germline loops: CDR1 ENHRY, CDR2 SYGVKD. V lost 10 bases, J lost 5 bases, and 9 bases stayed unmatched. As DNA, the CDR3 is TGTGCCACTGCCGAGGACAGGGGGCGGGAGACCCAGTACTTC. Translating gives CATAEDRGRETQYF.

The V call is TRBV6-1, the J call TRBJ1-1, with a weak D call TRBD1 (5 bases). Trimming took off 10 bases at V and 5 bases at J, with 14 bases between the two ends. Germline V CDR1 and CDR2: MNHNS, SASEGT. The CDR3 sequence is 12 residues long. The CDR3 DNA reads as TGTGCCAACTCAGGGTTGGGGACTGAAGCTTTCTTT. It translates to CANSGLGTEAFF.

CDR3 protein: CASSEALQRGNQPQHF. In DNA, the CDR3 is TGTGCCAGCAGTGAAGCGCTTCAGAGGGGCAATCAGCCCCAGCATTTT. This rearrangement joins TRBV6-1 to TRBJ1-5, with D hard to call. Germline CDR1 reads MNHNS; CDR2 reads SASEGT. The germline V and J ends were trimmed by 0 bases and 2 bases, with 11 bases remaining between them. The CDR3 has 16 residues.

This sequence joins TRBV11-3 and TRBJ2-5; TRBD2 agrees at 8 bases. Trimming removed 5 bases from V and 1 base from J; junction bases left unmatched: 3. CDR1 is SGHNT, CDR2 YENEEA, per germline. This CDR3 is 14 amino acids long. This chain's CDR3 is CASSARGVQETQYF. CDR3 coding DNA: TGTGCCAGCAGCGCGCGGGGGGTCCAAGAGACCCAGTACTTC.

The chain is built from TRBV12-5 and TRBJ2-2, with D possibly being TRBD2 (5 bases). Trimming left V 2 bases short and J 4 bases short, with 8 bases between. CDR3 length: 14 amino acids. Germline V gene data show CDR1 as LGHNT and CDR2 as FRNRAP. CDR3 nucleotide sequence: TGTGCTAGTGGTTTGAAGCGGTTCACCGGGGAGCTGTTTTTT. This sequence encodes CASGLKRFTGELFF.

Of note for this clone: One end of the junction varies from germline; a read error may be responsible. The J gene is TRBJ1-4, the V gene TRBV25-1; D remains unclear. The germline V gene encodes CDR1 MGHDK and CDR2 SYGVNS. The CDR3 loop spans 14 amino acids. CDR3 in amino acids: CAGSDPVTNEKLFF. The CDR3 DNA is TGTGCCGGCAGTGACCCAGTGACTAATGAAAAACTGTTTTTT.

This clone was observed a single time. V is TRBV25-1 and J is TRBJ1-5, with unresolved D. CDR1 MGHDK and CDR2 SYGVNS come from the germline V gene. The CDR3 is 16 residues long. Trimming stripped 1 base from V and 0 bases from J, with 10 bases between. In DNA, the CDR3 is TGTGCCAGCAGTGAATCGGGAAGGGATAGCAATCAGCCCCAGCATTTT. Its protein is CASSESGRDSNQPQHF.

V is TRBV2 and J is TRBJ2-1; D is possibly TRBD1 (5 bases). The V and J ends lost 6 bases and 0 bases respectively, with 9 bases between them. The CDR3 runs 14 residues. Germline V gene data show CDR1 as SNHLY and CDR2 as FYNNEI. DNA for the CDR3: TGTGCCAGCAGGGTTGACAGCTCCTACAATGAGCAGTTCTTC. Encoded protein: CASRVDSSYNEQFF.

The chain is built from TRBV4-3 and TRBJ1-4, with a weak D call TRBD1 (5 bases). Germline values: CDR1 LGHNA, CDR2 YSLEER. The CDR3 loop spans 17 amino acids. V gave up 0 bases and J gave up 6 bases, with 17 bases separating them. CDR3 coding DNA: TGCGCCAGCAGCCAAGATCTAGGTGGGGCACTGGATGAAAAACTGTTTTTT. It specifies CASSQDLGGALDEKLFF.

This rearrangement joins TRBV27 to TRBJ1-6, with D possibly matching TRBD1 (5 bases). The CDR3 has 15 amino acids. Germline V gene lookup returns CDR1 MNHEY and CDR2 SMNVEV (reference sequence). Trimming pared 0 bases from V and 10 bases from J, leaving 13 bases between. This CDR3 is CASSLSPGKGSPLHF. The CDR3, as DNA: TGTGCCAGCAGTTTATCGCCAGGGAAGGGGTCACCCCTCCACTTT.

J is TRBJ2-7 and V is TRBV25-1; no clear D gene. The CDR3 is made up of 13 amino acids. Germline V gene sequence: CDR1 MGHDK, CDR2 SYGVNS. V lost 6 bases and J 2 bases, leaving 11 bases between the germline ends. The CDR3 is CASSEQEAYEQYF. For the CDR3, the DNA is TGTGCCAGCAGCGAGCAAGAGGCCTACGAGCAGTACTTC.

V is TRBV25-1 and J is TRBJ1-2; 8 bases are a match to TRBD1. The CDR3 length is 14 residues. V was pared by 3 bases and J by 4 bases, with 4 bases of the junction left unmatched. CDR1 and CDR2 from the germline V gene are MGHDK and SYGVNS. Here the CDR3 reads CASSDGTGRYGYTF. The DNA for the CDR3 is TGTGCCAGCAGTGACGGGACAGGCCGCTATGGCTACACCTTC.

The chain recombines TRBV30 with TRBJ2-1; 7 bases fit TRBD2. Looked up from germline, CDR1 is GTSNPN and CDR2 is SVGIG (reference sequence). This CDR3 has 14 amino acids. V was clipped by 4 bases and J by 7 bases; unmatched bases: 10. CDR3 sequence (DNA): TGTGCCTGGAACCTGGGGGGGACGAAAAATGAGCAGTTCTTC. Encoded protein: CAWNLGGTKNEQFF.

This chain uses TRBV6-1 with TRBJ2-3; 9 positions agree with TRBD1. The ends lost 1 base at V and 5 bases at J; junction bases unmatched: 7. The CDR3 contains 16 residues. CDR1 is MNHNS and CDR2 is SASEGT in the germline V gene. The CDR3 is CASSEVGTGREDTQYF. Here the CDR3 DNA reads TGTGCCAGCAGTGAAGTAGGGACAGGGAGGGAAGATACGCAGTATTTT.

V gene TRBV10-1 combines with J gene TRBJ2-5, with a weak D call TRBD2 (6 bases). The V end was cut by 0 bases, the J end by 1 base, with 12 bases between. Per the germline V gene, CDR1 is WNHNN and CDR2 is SYGVQD (reference sequence). CDR3 size: 16 residues. The CDR3 bases are TGCGCCAGCAGTGAGTCGGTCGGGGGTATCCAAGAGACCCAGTACTTC. This codes for CASSESVGGIQETQYF.

This sequence joins TRBV19 and TRBJ2-7, with D unclear. Germline V gene sequence: CDR1 LNHDA, CDR2 SQIVND (reference sequence). V shed 3 bases and J shed 2 bases, with 5 bases lying between them. The CDR3 loop spans 12 amino acids. CDR3 in amino acids: CASSISPYEQYF. In DNA, the CDR3 is TGTGCCAGTAGTATCAGTCCCTACGAGCAGTACTTC.

The chain is built from TRBV4-1 and TRBJ1-2; 7 bases are a match to TRBD1. The germline V gene encodes CDR1 MGHRA and CDR2 YSYEKL. V shed 1 base and J 2 bases; nucleotides not matched to a gene: 4. The CDR3 consists of 15 residues. The CDR3 protein is CASSQAIQGNYGYTF. CDR3 bases: TGCGCCAGCAGCCAAGCGATACAGGGGAACTATGGCTACACCTTC.

The chain is built from TRBV7-2 and TRBJ2-1; D is undetermined. Germline V lookup: CDR1 SGHTA, CDR2 FQGNSA. V lost 1 base, J lost 11 bases, and 15 bases lay in between. The CDR3 runs to 14 residues. CDR3: CASSLDVAVSQQFF. The CDR3 DNA is TGTGCCAGCAGCTTAGATGTGGCGGTGTCCCAGCAGTTCTTC.

Here the CDR3 DNA reads TGTGCCAGCAGCTTCCGACAGCAAGCTGAAGCTTTCTTT. This codes for CASSFRQQAEAFF. The chain joins TRBV7-2 to TRBJ1-1, with D perhaps matching TRBD1 (5 bases). This CDR3 spans 13 amino acids. The V and J ends lost 3 bases and 6 bases respectively, with 11 bases between them. The V gene's germline CDR1 is SGHTA and CDR2 FQGNSA.

This clone was recorded a few times. The chain joins TRBV27 to TRBJ2-5; tentative D call: TRBD2 (5 bases). The CDR3 extends over 14 amino acids. Germline V CDR1 and CDR2: MNHEY, SMNVEV (reference sequence). Deletions cut 6 bases from V and 7 bases from J, with 18 bases between. For the CDR3, the DNA is TGTGCCAGCAGCCTCGTGGGCACCGCGGGGACCCAGTACTTC. This codes for CASSLVGTAGTQYF.